Presented here are 10 T cell receptor beta chains from one specimen sequenced in a study of a mutant IDH1 vaccine in newly diagnosed glioma. Time point in this sample: week 5, during vaccination. Vaccinated patients received 300 ug of mutant IDH1 20-mer peptide per dose, with topical imiquimod. TCRdb keeps only in-frame clones here, not all; method: immunoSEQ multiplex PCR. This table has 50,000 to 60,000 clones, around four fifths appearing once. These receptors have no identified antigens. Sequenced here: PBMCs, sampled from a glioma patient whose treatment included an IDH1 peptide vaccine. The receptors come from a man aged 50 to 59 with glioma.

In this sample, this clone turned up a few times. The CDR3 sequence: CASSPGQGGLTEAFF. The CDR3 DNA is TGTGCCAGCAGCCCGGGACAGGGGGGACTCACTGAAGCTTTCTTT. The genes are TRBV14 and TRBJ1-1; 11 nucleotides match TRBD1. The CDR3 contains 15 residues. J lost 4 bases, V lost 4 bases, and 5 bases had no gene match. Germline V CDR1 and CDR2: SGHDN, FVKESK.

The J gene is TRBJ1-5, the V gene TRBV11-2, with D unclear. V was trimmed by 0 bases and J by 11 bases, leaving 8 bases between them. CDR1 is SGHAT, CDR2 FQNNGV, per germline. CDR3 length: 12 amino acids. The CDR3 DNA is TGTGCCAGCAGCTTAGATGGAGGGACCCAGCATTTT. Its protein is CASSLDGGTQHF.

J is TRBJ2-4 and V is TRBV19; 7 bases are shared with TRBD2. The CDR3 is made up of 13 amino acids. With 5 bases clipped from V and 6 bases from J, the junction kept 4 bases outside the gene matches. In germline, CDR1 is LNHDA, CDR2 SQIVND (reference sequence). The CDR3 DNA follows: TGTGCCAGTAGTCCCCCGGGGGGAAACATTCAGTACTTC. Residues: CASSPPGGNIQYF.

The rearrangement joins TRBV5-1 to TRBJ2-3, with D tentatively TRBD2 (7 bases). Germline assignment: CDR1 SGHRS and CDR2 YFSETQ. The V and J ends lost 4 bases and 1 base respectively, with 13 bases between them. The CDR3 sequence is 15 residues long. In DNA, the CDR3 is TGCGCCAGCAGCCCTGCGGGGGCCCGCACAGATACGCAGTATTTT. It is translated as CASSPAGARTDTQYF.

This clone was observed a handful of times. The rearrangement links TRBV30 to TRBJ1-5, with D uncertain. The CDR3 totals 14 residues. Trimming left V 2 bases short and J 7 bases short, with 15 bases between. Germline V gene lookup returns CDR1 GTSNPN and CDR2 SVGIG (reference sequence). CDR3 nucleotides: TGTGCCTGGAGTCAAGGGTTAGAGGAACAGCCCCAGCATTTT. Its translation: CAWSQGLEEQPQHF.

The CDR3 DNA follows: TGTGCCAGCAGCTGGAGCCCAGGCACCGGCTCTGGAAACACCATATATTTT. Its protein is CASSWSPGTGSGNTIYF. The chain is built from TRBV5-5 and TRBJ1-3; D gene uncertain. The ends were cut back, 3 bases at V and 0 bases at J, with 16 bases in the middle. The CDR3 runs to 17 residues. CDR1 and CDR2 from the germline V gene are SGHKS and YYEKEE (reference sequence).

The CDR3 loop is CASSPWTGVNTEAFF. The CDR3, as DNA: TGTGCCAGCAGCCCTTGGACAGGGGTGAACACTGAAGCTTTCTTT. The rearrangement uses TRBV7-2 and TRBJ1-1, with TRBD1 identical over 9 bases. The CDR3 runs 15 residues. Unmatched junction bases numbered 4, after V lost 5 bases and J lost 0 bases. Per germline, CDR1 SGHTA and CDR2 FQGNSA.

V usage is TRBV30 and J usage is TRBJ1-4; D is possibly TRBD1 (5 bases). Trimming shortened V by 0 bases and J by 4 bases, and 12 bases separated the two germline ends. CDR1 and CDR2 from the germline V gene are GTSNPN and SVGIG (reference sequence). This CDR3 region has 15 residues. The CDR3 sequence: CAWSVPQGLNEKLFF. In DNA, the CDR3 is TGTGCCTGGAGTGTACCCCAGGGACTTAATGAAAAACTGTTTTTT.

This sequence joins TRBV11-1 and TRBJ1-4; no firm D call. The CDR3 sequence is 13 residues long. Germline lookup yields CDR1 SGHAT and CDR2 FQDESV (reference sequence). The V gene lost 6 bases and the J gene lost 5 bases, with 10 bases spanning the gap. CDR3 protein: CASSRAPNEKLFF. As DNA, the CDR3 is TGTGCCAGCAGTCGAGCCCCGAATGAAAAACTGTTTTTT.

This chain joins TRBV7-2 and TRBJ1-3, with D perhaps matching TRBD1 (6 bases). CDR3 size: 18 residues. The germline gives CDR1 SGHTA, CDR2 FQGNSA. The V end was cut by 4 bases, the J end by 0 bases, with 19 bases between. The DNA for the CDR3 is TGTGCCAGCAGCTCTGACAGGCCTTTCTCTTACTCTGGAAACACCATATATTTT. This codes for CASSSDRPFSYSGNTIYF.